This T cell receptor (beta chain) was retrieved from a study of blood T cell repertoires in COVID-19. Study background: Sites in the United States, Italy and Spain provided acute and convalescent COVID-19 samples. Sample material is recorded as cDNA or gDNA derived from T cells, B-cell-depleted T cells, or PBMCs.

The CDR3 is 17 residues long. After removal of 1 base from V and 3 bases from J, the junction contained 13 bases not matched to a gene. Germline V gene lookup returns CDR1 SQVTM and CDR2 ANQGSEA. Study processing details: Reference gene primer amplification in the assay estimated nucleated cell counts. Here immunoSEQ multiplex PCR was the method, and the copy in TCRdb shows in-frame clones only, minus some. V, J and clone size are those of that table, while D and trimming were read from the DNA. Here the sample spans roughly 70,000 clones, 80% being singletons. The rearrangement uses TRBV29-1 and TRBJ2-7, with 9 bases aligning to TRBD1. The TCR comes from a man aged 65 to 79 who had recovered from COVID-19. Sequenced material: peripheral blood. Written as DNA, the CDR3 is TGCAGCGTTGAAGTGGATCGGCGTGAGGGACAGGGCTACGAGCAGTACTTC. This gives the protein CSVEVDRREGQGYEQYF.